The clone carrying this T cell receptor (beta chain) was seen more than once but under ten times. Its target is unknown. With a J-beta primer mix and a sample-barcoded 5' primer, a second PCR ran about 6 to 11 cycles. TCRdb analysed the 5' RACE reads with MiXCR anew, one entry per CDR3 protein. The table has approximately 1.5 million distinct CDR3 sequences, less than 45% seen once. This CDR3 has 15 amino acids. The V end was cut by 2 bases, the J end by 7 bases, with 15 bases between. The germline V gene encodes CDR1 SGDLS and CDR2 YYNGEE. This entry comes from a study of blood T cells in healthy people across ages. Findings and limits, study-wide: Per million T cells, TCR beta diversity dropped roughly linearly as age increased.

The chain carries TRBV9 and TRBJ2-2; a weak D match, TRBD1 (6 bases). The sequencing input was blood. The TCR sequence derives from a young woman in good health. As DNA, the CDR3 is TGTGCCAGCAGCGTTTACAGGGATTTTGGCGGGGAGCTGTTTTTT. Translation gives CASSVYRDFGGELFF.